The 9 T cell receptor beta chains presented below share a single source sample, sequenced in a study of blood T cell repertoires in COVID-19. Assay: immunoSEQ multiplex PCR; the TCRdb copy retains only in-frame clones and omits some. The sample records more than 250,000 clones, 86% being singletons. The sequenced material came from PBMCs or T cells enriched from blood (not recorded which). The receptors were gathered from a woman aged 18-35 years who had recovered from COVID-19.

The V gene is TRBV28, the J gene TRBJ1-5; D possibly corresponds to TRBD1 (6 bases). Germline CDR1 is MDHEN and CDR2 is SYDVKM. CDR3 length equals 16 residues. The V gene lost 2 bases and the J gene lost 6 bases, with 17 bases spanning the gap. For the CDR3, the DNA is TGTGCCAGCAGTTTACCAGGACAGCGGGGGGCTCAGCCCCAGCATTTT. It encodes CASSLPGQRGAQPQHF.

This clone is a singleton in its sample. The V call is TRBV3-1 (or the pseudogene TRBV3-2), the J call TRBJ1-5; D not resolved. Trimming shortened V by 4 bases and J by 0 bases, and 7 bases separated the two germline ends. In germline, CDR1 is LGHDT, CDR2 YNNKEL (reference sequence). The CDR3 spans 14 residues. CDR3 loop: CASSRGNSNQPQHF. Written as DNA, the CDR3 is TGTGCCAGCAGCCGAGGGAATAGCAATCAGCCCCAGCATTTT.

The chain links TRBV19 to TRBJ1-2; unclear D gene. The CDR3 loop spans 12 amino acids. Germline loops: CDR1 LNHDA, CDR2 SQIVND (reference sequence). Trimming took off 6 bases at V and 2 bases at J, with 7 bases between the two ends. The CDR3 region has the DNA TGTGCCAGTAGGGAGCCCAACTATGGCTACACCTTC. It codes for CASREPNYGYTF.

The J gene is TRBJ2-7, the V gene TRBV6-5; 8 nucleotides align to TRBD1. The junction had 3 bases not matched to a gene; V was cut back by 4 bases and J by 1 base. Germline CDR1 and CDR2: MNHEY and SVGAGI. The CDR3 runs to 14 residues. CDR3 sequence reads: CASSLDRASYEQYF. For the CDR3, the DNA is TGTGCCAGCAGTTTGGACAGGGCTTCCTACGAGCAGTACTTC.

The chain employs TRBV5-3 and TRBJ2-5; 11 bases align to TRBD2. TRBV5-3 is an ORF, and what it does is uncertain. V lost 0 bases and J lost 5; bases outside the gene matches: 3. The CDR3 is 15 residues long. The DNA of the CDR3 is TGTGCCAGAAGCTTGGTAGCGGGAGGGCGGGAGACCCAGTACTTC. Amino acid sequence: CARSLVAGGRETQYF.

J is TRBJ1-2 and V is TRBV15; 7 nucleotides agree with TRBD1. Germline V gene lookup returns CDR1 LNHNV and CDR2 YYDKDF (reference sequence). The CDR3 is 18 amino acids. Trimming took 0 bases from V and 4 from J; bases not matched to a gene: 14. This CDR3 reads CATSRDLNEGALFYGYTF. Here the CDR3 DNA reads TGTGCCACCAGCAGAGATCTGAACGAGGGGGCGCTTTTCTATGGCTACACCTTC.

V gene TRBV10-3 combines with J gene TRBJ2-2; D unclear. The germline V gene encodes CDR1 ENHRY and CDR2 SYGVKD. The CDR3 totals 15 residues. With 3 bases removed from V and 3 bases from J, the gap between germline ends came to 11 bases. In DNA form, the CDR3 reads TGTGCCATCAGTGACGATCTGGCGGACACCGGGGAGCTGTTTTTT. Translating gives CAISDDLADTGELFF.

DNA of the CDR3: TGTGCCAGTAAGGAGTCTGAACTAGCGGATCAAGAGACCCAGTACTTC. The encoded protein is CASKESELADQETQYF. The chain links TRBV19 to TRBJ2-5; 8 bases fit TRBD2. Germline V lookup: CDR1 LNHDA, CDR2 SQIVND (reference sequence). Trimming removed 7 bases from V and 2 bases from J; junction bases left unmatched: 12. The CDR3 is made up of 16 amino acids.

V and J are TRBV3-1 (or the pseudogene TRBV3-2) and TRBJ1-6; a possible D gene is TRBD1 (5 bases). In germline, CDR1 is LGHDT, CDR2 YNNKEL (reference sequence). Trimming took 1 base from V and 10 from J, leaving 14 bases between them. The CDR3 extends over 15 amino acids. DNA for the CDR3: TGTGCCAGCAGCCAAGCTCAGGGAGGGAGATCACCCCTCCACTTT. Its protein is CASSQAQGGRSPLHF.